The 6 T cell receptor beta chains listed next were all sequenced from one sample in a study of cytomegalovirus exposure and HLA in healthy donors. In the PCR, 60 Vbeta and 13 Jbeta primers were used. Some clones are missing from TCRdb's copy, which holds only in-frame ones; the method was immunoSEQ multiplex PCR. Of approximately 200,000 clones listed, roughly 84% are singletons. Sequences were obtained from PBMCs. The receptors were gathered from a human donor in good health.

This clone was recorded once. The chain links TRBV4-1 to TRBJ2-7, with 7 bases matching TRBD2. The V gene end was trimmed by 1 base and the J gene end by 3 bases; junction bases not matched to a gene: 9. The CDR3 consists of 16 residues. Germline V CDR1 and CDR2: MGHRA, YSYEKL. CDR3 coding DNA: TGCGCCAGCAGCCAAGGGAGGGCTAGCGGCCGCTACGAGCAGTACTTC. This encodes CASSQGRASGRYEQYF.

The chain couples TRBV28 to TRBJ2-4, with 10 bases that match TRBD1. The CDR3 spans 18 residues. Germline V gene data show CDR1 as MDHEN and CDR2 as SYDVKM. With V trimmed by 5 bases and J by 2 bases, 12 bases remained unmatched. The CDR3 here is CASSPLDRGRGPKNIQYF. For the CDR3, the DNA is TGTGCCAGCAGTCCTCTAGACAGGGGGCGGGGACCCAAAAACATTCAGTACTTC.

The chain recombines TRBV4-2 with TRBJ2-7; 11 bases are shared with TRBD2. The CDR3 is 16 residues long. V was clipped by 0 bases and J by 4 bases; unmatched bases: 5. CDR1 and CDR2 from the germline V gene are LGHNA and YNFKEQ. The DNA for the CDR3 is TGTGCCAGCAGCCAAGATACTAGCGGGAGACGTTACGAGCAGTACTTC. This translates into CASSQDTSGRRYEQYF.

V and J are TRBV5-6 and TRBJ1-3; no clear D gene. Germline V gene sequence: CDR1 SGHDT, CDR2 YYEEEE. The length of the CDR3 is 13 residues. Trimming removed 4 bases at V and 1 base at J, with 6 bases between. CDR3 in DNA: TGTGCCAGCAGCCTTCCGTCTGGAAACACCATATATTTT. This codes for CASSLPSGNTIYF.

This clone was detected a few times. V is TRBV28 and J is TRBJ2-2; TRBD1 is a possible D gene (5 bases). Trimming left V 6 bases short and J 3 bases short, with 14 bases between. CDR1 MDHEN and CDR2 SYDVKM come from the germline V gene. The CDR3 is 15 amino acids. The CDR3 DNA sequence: TGTGCCAGCAGGTACTCGACAGCGTACACCGGGGAGCTGTTTTTT. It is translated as CASRYSTAYTGELFF.

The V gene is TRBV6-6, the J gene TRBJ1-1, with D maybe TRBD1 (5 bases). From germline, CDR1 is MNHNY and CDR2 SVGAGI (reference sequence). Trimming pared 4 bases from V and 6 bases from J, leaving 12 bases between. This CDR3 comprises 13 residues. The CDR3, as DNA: TGTGCCAGCAGTTCCCGGGACTGGTCTGAAGCTTTCTTT. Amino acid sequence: CASSSRDWSEAFF.